This T cell receptor (beta chain) was captured by sequencing in a study of beta chain features in type 1 diabetes. As every portion of the isolated RNA was reverse transcribed, the sequencing read expressed TCRB transcripts. Produced via immunoSEQ multiplex PCR; TCRdb's table is partial and in-frame only. This table holds approximately 730,000 clones, about an eighth found once. Study-wide results and caveats: When Type 1 diabetes patients were examined, their TCRB CDR3s proved moderately but significantly shorter in all four CD4+ subsets.

In the case of this clone: Antigen: not known.

Germline V gene lookup returns CDR1 SNHLY and CDR2 FYNNEI. With 7 bases clipped from V and 1 base from J, the junction kept 2 bases outside the gene matches. This CDR3 contains 13 residues. The sequenced material came from naive CD4+ T cells from blood. The gene calls are TRBV2 and TRBJ1-1; TRBD1 agrees at 8 bases. The clonotype comes from a man between 18 and 29 years old with type 1 diabetes. The CDR3 DNA sequence: TGTGCCAGCACGGGACAGGCGAACACTGAAGCTTTCTTT. Amino acids: CASTGQANTEAFF. Full variable domain (missing parts from reference TRBV2 and TRBJ1-1): EPEVTQTPSHQVTQMGQEVILRCVPISNHLYFYWYRQILGQKVEFLVSFYNNEISEKSEIFDDQFSVERPDGSNFTLKIRSTKLEDSAMYFCASTGQANTEAFFGQGTRLTVV.